These 6 T cell receptor beta chains were sequenced from one sample in a study of T cell clones after liver transplantation. TCRdb's copy holds only in-frame clones and misses some; the assay was immunoSEQ multiplex PCR. Among 50,000 or so clones listed, approximately 71% were seen once. The sample was CD4+ T cells from blood, taken approximately 54 months after liver transplant. The source is a human patient who received a liver transplant. T cells may partly derive from the graft donor.

V gene TRBV6-4 combines with J gene TRBJ2-3; TRBD2 agrees at 7 bases. The CDR3 is 16 residues long. Germline loops: CDR1 MRHNA, CDR2 SNTAGT. Germline trimming cut 6 bases from V and 3 bases from J; bases unmatched to any gene: 12. The DNA for the CDR3 is TGTGCCAGCAGACGCGCTATACTAGCGAGGACAGATACGCAGTATTTT. As protein: CASRRAILARTDTQYF.

This chain connects TRBV5-4 to TRBJ2-5; 8 positions match TRBD1. The DNA matches TRBJ2-7 better at its end, which makes the J call doubtful. This CDR3 region has 14 residues. From germline, CDR1 is SGHNT and CDR2 YYREEE (reference sequence). CDR3 protein: CASSLAQGVREQYF. CDR3 sequence (DNA): TGTGCCAGCAGCTTGGCACAGGGGGTGCGCGAGCAGTACTTC.

The J gene is TRBJ1-5, the V gene TRBV7-3; D is undetermined. Germline V gene sequence: CDR1 SGHTA, CDR2 FQGTGA. The CDR3 runs 14 residues. V was clipped by 2 bases and J by 5 bases, with 10 bases between them. CDR3 residues: CASSLEVRHQPQHF. The CDR3 DNA reads TGTGCCAGCAGCTTAGAGGTAAGGCATCAGCCCCAGCATTTT.

A remark on this clone: This sample also contains other DNA sequences that code for the same CDR3. The chain carries TRBV29-1 and TRBJ1-4, with a tentative D call TRBD1 (6 bases). Germline CDR1 and CDR2: SQVTM and ANQGSEA. V gave up 3 bases and J gave up 0 bases, with 11 bases separating them. The CDR3 sequence is 15 residues long. This CDR3 reads CSVEGGGATNEKLFF. The CDR3 region has the DNA TGCAGCGTTGAGGGGGGGGGCGCAACTAATGAAAAACTGTTTTTT.

V usage is TRBV7-9 and J usage is TRBJ2-7, with a tentative D call TRBD2 (6 bases). CDR3 length: 14 residues. The V gene's germline CDR1 is SEHNR and CDR2 FQNEAQ (reference sequence). Trimming took 0 bases from V and 2 from J, leaving 8 bases between them. The CDR3 DNA reads as TGTGCCAGCAGCTTAGCGGGGGGTACCTACGAGCAGTACTTC. Translating gives CASSLAGGTYEQYF.

The chain recombines TRBV5-1 with TRBJ1-4; D unresolved. Germline V CDR1 and CDR2: SGHRS, YFSETQ. V lost 2 bases, J lost 2 bases, and 13 bases lay in between. CDR3 length: 16 amino acids. CDR3 sequence: CASSFNWGSTNEKLFF. CDR3 nucleotides: TGCGCCAGCAGCTTTAACTGGGGATCGACTAATGAAAAACTGTTTTTT. The entire variable domain, with the rest obtained from reference TRBV5-1 and TRBJ1-4, is as follows: KAGVTQTPRYLIKTRGQQVTLSCSPISGHRSVSWYQQTPGQGLQFLFEYFSETQRNKGNFPGRFSGRQFSNSRSEMNVSTLELGDSALYLCASSFNWGSTNEKLFFGSGTQLSVL.